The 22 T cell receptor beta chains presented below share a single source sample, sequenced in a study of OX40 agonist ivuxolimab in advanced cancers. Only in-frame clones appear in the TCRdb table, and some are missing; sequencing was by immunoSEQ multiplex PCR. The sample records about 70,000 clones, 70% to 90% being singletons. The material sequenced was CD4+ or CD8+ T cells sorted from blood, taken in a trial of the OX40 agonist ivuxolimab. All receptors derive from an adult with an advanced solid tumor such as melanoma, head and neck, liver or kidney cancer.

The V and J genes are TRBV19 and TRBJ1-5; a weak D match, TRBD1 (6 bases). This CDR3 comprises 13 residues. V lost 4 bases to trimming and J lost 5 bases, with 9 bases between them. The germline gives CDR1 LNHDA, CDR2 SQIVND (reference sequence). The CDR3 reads CASSTYRDQPQHF. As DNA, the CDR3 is TGTGCCAGTAGTACCTACAGGGATCAGCCCCAGCATTTT.

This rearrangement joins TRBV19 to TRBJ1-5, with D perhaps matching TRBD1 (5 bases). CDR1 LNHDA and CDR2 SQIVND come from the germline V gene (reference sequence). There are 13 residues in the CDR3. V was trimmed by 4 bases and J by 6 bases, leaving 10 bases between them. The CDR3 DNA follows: TGTGCCAGTAGTACTCTCGGGGGTCAGCCCCAGCATTTT. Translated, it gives CASSTLGGQPQHF.

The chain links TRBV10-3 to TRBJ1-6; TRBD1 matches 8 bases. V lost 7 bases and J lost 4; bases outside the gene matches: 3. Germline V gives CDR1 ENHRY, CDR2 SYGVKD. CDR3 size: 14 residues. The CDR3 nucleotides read TGTGCCATCACACAGGGGGTGTATAATTCACCCCTCCACTTT. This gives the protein CAITQGVYNSPLHF.

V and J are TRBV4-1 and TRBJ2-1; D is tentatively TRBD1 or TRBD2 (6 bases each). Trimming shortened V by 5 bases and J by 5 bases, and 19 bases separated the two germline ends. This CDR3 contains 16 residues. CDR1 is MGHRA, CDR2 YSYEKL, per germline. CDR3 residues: CASSYNGGHQNNEQFF. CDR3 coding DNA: TGCGCCAGCAGCTACAATGGGGGGCATCAAAACAATGAGCAGTTCTTC.

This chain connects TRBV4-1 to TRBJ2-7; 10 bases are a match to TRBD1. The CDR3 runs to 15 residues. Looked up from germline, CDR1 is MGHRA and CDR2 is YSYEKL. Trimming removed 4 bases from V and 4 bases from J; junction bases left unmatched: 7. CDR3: CASSLDRGGFYEQYF. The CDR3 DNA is TGCGCCAGCAGCCTGGACAGGGGGGGATTTTACGAGCAGTACTTC.

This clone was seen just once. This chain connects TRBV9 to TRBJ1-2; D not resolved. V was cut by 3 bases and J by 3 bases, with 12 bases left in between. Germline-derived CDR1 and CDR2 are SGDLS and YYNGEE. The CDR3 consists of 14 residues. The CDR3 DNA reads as TGTGCCAGCAGCGGTGGACCGGTCTACTATGGCTACACCTTC. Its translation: CASSGGPVYYGYTF. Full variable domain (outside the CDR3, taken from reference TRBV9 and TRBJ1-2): DSGVTQTPKHLITATGQRVTLRCSPRSGDLSVYWYQQSLDQGLQFLIQYYNGEERAKGNILERFSAQQFPDLHSELNLSSLELGDSALYFCASSGGPVYYGYTFGSGTRLTVV.

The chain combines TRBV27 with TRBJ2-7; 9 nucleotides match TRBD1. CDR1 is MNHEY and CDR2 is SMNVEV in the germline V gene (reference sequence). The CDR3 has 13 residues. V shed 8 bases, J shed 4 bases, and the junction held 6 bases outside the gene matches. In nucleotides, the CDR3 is TGTGCCAGCTCACAGGGGGCGGTTTACGAGCAGTACTTC. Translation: CASSQGAVYEQYF.

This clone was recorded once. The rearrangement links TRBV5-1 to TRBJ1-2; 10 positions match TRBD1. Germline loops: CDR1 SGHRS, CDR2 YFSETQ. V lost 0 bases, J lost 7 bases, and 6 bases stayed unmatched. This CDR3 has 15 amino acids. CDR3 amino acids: CASSLETGGAGGYTF. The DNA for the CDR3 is TGCGCCAGCAGCTTGGAGACAGGGGGCGCGGGTGGCTACACCTTC.

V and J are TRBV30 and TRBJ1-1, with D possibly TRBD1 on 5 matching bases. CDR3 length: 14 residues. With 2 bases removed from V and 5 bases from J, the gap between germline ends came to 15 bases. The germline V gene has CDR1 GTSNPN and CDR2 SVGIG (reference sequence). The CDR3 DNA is TGTGCCTGGAGTAAACCGGACATTCGGACTGAAGCTTTCTTT. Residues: CAWSKPDIRTEAFF.

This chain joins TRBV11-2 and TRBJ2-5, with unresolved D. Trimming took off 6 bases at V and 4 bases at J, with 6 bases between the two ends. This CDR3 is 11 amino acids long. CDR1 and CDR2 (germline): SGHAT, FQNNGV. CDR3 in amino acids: CASRASETQYF. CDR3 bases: TGTGCCAGCAGGGCCTCAGAGACCCAGTACTTC.

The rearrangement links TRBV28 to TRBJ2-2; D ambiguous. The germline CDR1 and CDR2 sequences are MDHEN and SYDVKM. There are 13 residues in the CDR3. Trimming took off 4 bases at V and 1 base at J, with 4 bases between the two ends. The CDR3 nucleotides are TGTGCCAGCAGTTCAGGGAACACCGGGGAGCTGTTTTTT. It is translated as CASSSGNTGELFF.

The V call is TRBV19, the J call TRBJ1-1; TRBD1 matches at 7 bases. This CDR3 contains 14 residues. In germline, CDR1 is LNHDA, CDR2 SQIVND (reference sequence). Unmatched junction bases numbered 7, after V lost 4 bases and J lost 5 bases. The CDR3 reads CASSRRQGGTEAFF. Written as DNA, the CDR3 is TGTGCCAGTAGTAGACGACAGGGCGGAACTGAAGCTTTCTTT.

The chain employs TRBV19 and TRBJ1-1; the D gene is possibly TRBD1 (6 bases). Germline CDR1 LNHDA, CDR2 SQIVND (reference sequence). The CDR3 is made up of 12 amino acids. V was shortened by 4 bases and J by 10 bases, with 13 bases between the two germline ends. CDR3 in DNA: TGTGCCAGTAGTAGCGGGGGCTGGTTAGCTTTCTTT. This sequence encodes CASSSGGWLAFF.

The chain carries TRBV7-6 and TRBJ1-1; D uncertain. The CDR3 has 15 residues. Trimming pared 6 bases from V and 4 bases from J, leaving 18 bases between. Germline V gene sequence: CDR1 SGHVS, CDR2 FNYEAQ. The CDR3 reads CASRQTPWVTTEAFF. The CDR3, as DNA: TGTGCCAGCAGACAAACACCCTGGGTGACCACTGAAGCTTTCTTT. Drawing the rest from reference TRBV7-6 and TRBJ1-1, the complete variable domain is GAGVSQSPRYKVTKRGQDVALRCDPISGHVSLYWYRQALGQGPEFLTYFNYEAQQDKSGLPNDRFSAERPEGSISTLTIQRTEQRDSAMYRCASRQTPWVTTEAFFGQGTRLTVV.

Written as DNA, the CDR3 is TGTGCCAGCAGCCCACAGGGGATCACCTACGAGCAGTACTTC. This encodes CASSPQGITYEQYF. The rearrangement uses TRBV27 and TRBJ2-7; 7 nucleotides agree with TRBD1. Trimming cost V 6 bases and J 2 bases; bases outside gene matches: 7. The germline gives CDR1 MNHEY, CDR2 SMNVEV (reference sequence). There are 14 residues in the CDR3.

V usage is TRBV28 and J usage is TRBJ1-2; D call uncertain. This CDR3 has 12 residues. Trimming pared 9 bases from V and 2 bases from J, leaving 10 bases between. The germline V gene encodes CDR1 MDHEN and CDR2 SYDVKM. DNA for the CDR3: TGTGCCAGTCAATCACTCAACTATGGCTACACCTTC. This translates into CASQSLNYGYTF.

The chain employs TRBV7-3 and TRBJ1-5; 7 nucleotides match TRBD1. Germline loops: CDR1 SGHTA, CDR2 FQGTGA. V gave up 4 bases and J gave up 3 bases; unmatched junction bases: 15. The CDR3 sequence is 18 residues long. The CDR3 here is CASSSENGTVKYNQPQHF. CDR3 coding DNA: TGTGCCAGCAGCTCCGAGAACGGGACAGTCAAATACAATCAGCCCCAGCATTTT.

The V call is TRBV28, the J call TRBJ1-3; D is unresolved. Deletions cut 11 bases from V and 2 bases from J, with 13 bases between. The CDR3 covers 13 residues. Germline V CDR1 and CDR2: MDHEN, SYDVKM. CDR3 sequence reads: CAAARFAGNTIYF. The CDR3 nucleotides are TGTGCCGCCGCGAGGTTTGCTGGAAACACCATATATTTT.

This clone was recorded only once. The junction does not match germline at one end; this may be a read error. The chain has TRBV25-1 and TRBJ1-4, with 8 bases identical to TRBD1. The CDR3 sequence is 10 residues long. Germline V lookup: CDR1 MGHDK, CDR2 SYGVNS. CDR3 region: CATLQGGGVF. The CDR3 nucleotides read TGTGCCACCCTACAGGGGGGCGGTGTTTTT.

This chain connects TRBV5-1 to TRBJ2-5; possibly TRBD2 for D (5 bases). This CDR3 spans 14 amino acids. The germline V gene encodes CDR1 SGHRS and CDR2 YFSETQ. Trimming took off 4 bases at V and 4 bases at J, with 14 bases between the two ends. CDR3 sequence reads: CASSPERAGETQYF. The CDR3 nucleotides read TGCGCCAGCAGCCCCGAAAGGGCGGGAGAGACCCAGTACTTC.

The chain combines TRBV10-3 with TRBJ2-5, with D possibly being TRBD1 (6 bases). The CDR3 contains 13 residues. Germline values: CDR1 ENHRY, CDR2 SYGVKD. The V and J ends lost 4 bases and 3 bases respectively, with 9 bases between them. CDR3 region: CAISVQGEETQYF. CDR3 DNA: TGTGCCATCAGTGTACAGGGTGAAGAGACCCAGTACTTC.

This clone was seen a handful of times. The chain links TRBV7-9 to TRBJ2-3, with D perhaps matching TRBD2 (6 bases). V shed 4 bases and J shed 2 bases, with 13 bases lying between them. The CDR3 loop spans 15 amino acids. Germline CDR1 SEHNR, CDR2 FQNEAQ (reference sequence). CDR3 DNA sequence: TGTGCCAGCAGCTCGGATAGCGGCCCCACAGATACGCAGTATTTT. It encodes CASSSDSGPTDTQYF.